This is a list of T cell receptor beta chains from one sample in a study of cytomegalovirus exposure and HLA in healthy donors. Here immunoSEQ multiplex PCR was the method, and the copy in TCRdb shows in-frame clones only, minus some. The sample yields around 97,000 clones, about three quarters seen once. The sample taken for sequencing was PBMCs. The source of these receptors is a middle-aged man in good health and CMV-seronegative. The CDR3 runs from the conserved cysteine through the conserved F or W. D genes are given only for firm matches. The listing skips clone size in some rows; elsewhere it reads once, few, many or a size class.

j_call clone_size d_call v_call cdr3_nt cdr3_aa
TRBJ2-7 - - TRBV5-1 TGCGCCAGCAGCACCGGACAGAGTACCTACGAGCAGTACTTC CASSTGQSTYEQYF
TRBJ1-5 few - TRBV4-2 TGTGCCAGCAGCCAAGATCTGCGGGAGGGTCAGCCCCAGCATTTT CASSQDLREGQPQHF
TRBJ2-1 - - TRBV9 TGTGCCAGCAGCGTAGGGAACGTAGCACGAGAGCAGTTCTTC CASSVGNVAREQFF
TRBJ2-7 few TRBD2 TRBV14 TGTGCCAGCAGCCGAGGTACGACTAGCGGGGGGTACGAGCAGTACTTC CASSRGTTSGGYEQYF
TRBJ2-7 - TRBD1 TRBV5-1 TGCGCCAGCAGCTTGGGGGGGACAGGGAGCTACGAGCAGTACTTC CASSLGGTGSYEQYF
TRBJ1-6 - TRBD1 TRBV6-5 TGTGCCAGCAGCCCCGGGACAGGGGGCGGTTCACCCCTCCACTTT CASSPGTGGGSPLHF
TRBJ2-1 - TRBD1 TRBV9 TGTGCCAGCAGCGTAGTTACAGGGGGCTCAAGCAATGAGCAGTTCTTC CASSVVTGGSSNEQFF
TRBJ1-5 - - TRBV6-6 TGTGCCGACCGCGACAGTGTGGTTCAGCCCCAGCATTTT CADRDSVVQPQHF
TRBJ2-1 - TRBD2 TRBV19 TGTGCCAGTAGTCCCAGACTAGCGGTTTGGAATGAGCAGTTCTTC CASSPRLAVWNEQFF
TRBJ2-7 - TRBD1 TRBV5-1 TGCGCCAGCACACCGGGACAGACGTCCTACGAGCAGTACTTC CASTPGQTSYEQYF
TRBJ2-1 - - TRBV5-1 TGCGCCAGCAGCCTGGGGTGGAGCTCCTACAATGAGCAGTTCTTC CASSLGWSSYNEQFF
TRBJ2-7 - - TRBV5-1 TGCGCCAGCGGGGACAACTCCTACGAGCAGTACTTC CASGDNSYEQYF
TRBJ2-7 once - TRBV5-6 TGTGCCAGCAGCTTGGGACAGAGCTCCTACGAGCAGTACTTC CASSLGQSSYEQYF
TRBJ2-7 - - TRBV14 TGTGCCAGCAGCCCCTACCCCCCAGGGTTCGAGCAGTACTTC CASSPYPPGFEQYF
TRBJ1-2 - TRBD1 TRBV18 TGTGCCACCGAACAGGGGAACTATGGCTACACCTTC CATEQGNYGYTF
TRBJ1-1 - - TRBV5-6 TGTGCCAGCAGCTCGTTCACTGGGAACACTGAAGCTTTCTTT CASSSFTGNTEAFF
TRBJ1-4 medium-sized TRBD1 TRBV10-3 TGTGCCACAAGGACAGGGGGCCTCACTAATGAAAAACTGTTTTTT CATRTGGLTNEKLFF
TRBJ2-7 many - TRBV6-5 TGTGCCAGCAGTCCGGAGGACTGGTACGAGCAGTACTTC CASSPEDWYEQYF
TRBJ1-6 - - TRBV6-5 TGTGCCAGCAGTCCTTTCGATAGTTATAATTCACCCCTCCACTTT CASSPFDSYNSPLHF
TRBJ2-7 once - TRBV7-8 TGTGCCAGCAGCTTGACAGCCCAAACCCACTACGAGCAGTACTTC CASSLTAQTHYEQYF
TRBJ2-1 - TRBD1 TRBV19 TGTGCCAGCAGACCCGGGACAGGGGGCTACAATGAGCAGTTCTTC CASRPGTGGYNEQFF
TRBJ2-7 - - TRBV30 TGTGCCTGGACCCTTTTCGGAGGGTCCTACGAGCAGTACTTC CAWTLFGGSYEQYF
TRBJ2-5 - TRBD1 TRBV28 TGTGCCAGCATTCCGGGACAGGGAGGGGGAGAGACCCAGTACTTC CASIPGQGGGETQYF
TRBJ2-1 - - TRBV7-9 TGTGCCAGCAGCTTGGTTATTCAGTCCTACAATGAGCAGTTCTTC CASSLVIQSYNEQFF
TRBJ2-7 - - TRBV7-8 TGTGCCAGCAGCCCCCTTGGCAACGAGCAGTACTTC CASSPLGNEQYF
TRBJ2-6 many TRBD1 TRBV27 TGTGCCAGCAGTAAGGGACAGGACTCTGGGGCCAACGTCCTGACTTTC CASSKGQDSGANVLTF
TRBJ2-7 - - TRBV11-3 TGTGCCAGCAGCTTTGTCCCAAACACCTACGAGCAGTACTTC CASSFVPNTYEQYF
TRBJ2-1 once TRBD2 TRBV5-4 TGTGCCAGCAGGCCCGGGACTAGACTCAATGAGCAGTTCTTC CASRPGTRLNEQFF
TRBJ2-2 - TRBD2 TRBV7-2 TGTGCCAGCAGCTTAGAAATAGCGGGGGGGCCGGGCACCGGGGAGCTGTTTTTT CASSLEIAGGPGTGELFF
TRBJ1-2 once TRBD1 TRBV19 TGTGCCAGTAGTCAATCTCGGACAGGGTGGATTGGCTACACCTTC CASSQSRTGWIGYTF
TRBJ2-7 - TRBD1 TRBV2 TGTGCCAGCTCCGACGTGGGACAGGGGGCCTACGAGCAGTACTTC CASSDVGQGAYEQYF
TRBJ1-1 once - TRBV6-1 TGTGCCAGCGGTTATACGGTGAACACTGAAGCTTTCTTT CASGYTVNTEAFF
TRBJ2-6 - - TRBV19 TGTGCCAGTAGTGGGGGCACTGGGGCCAACGTCCTGACTTTC CASSGGTGANVLTF
TRBJ2-5 - - TRBV7-2 TGTGCCAGCAGCTTTTCACTCCAAGAGACCCAGTACTTC CASSFSLQETQYF
TRBJ1-2 - - TRBV19 TGTGCCAGTAGTAAAGGACAGAACTATGGCTACACCTTC CASSKGQNYGYTF
TRBJ2-1 few TRBD2 TRBV30 TGTGCCTGGAGTAAAGGGGTTTATAGCGGGGGGGCCATAATGACTCGGCTCTTC CAWSKGVYSGGAIMTRLF
TRBJ2-1 - TRBD2 TRBV7-9 TGTGCCAGCAGCTTAGCCGGGACTAGGGCACACAATGAGCAGTTCTTC CASSLAGTRAHNEQFF
TRBJ2-6 few - TRBV4-2 TGTGCCAGCAGCCAAGAGTCGTGGGGAGGTGGGGCCAACGTCCTGACTTTC CASSQESWGGGANVLTF
TRBJ2-7 - - TRBV6-1 TGTGCCACACAGTGGTGGAGGGAAACGGGCGAGCAGTACTTC CATQWWRETGEQYF
TRBJ2-2 - - TRBV7-9 TGTGCCAGCAGACCGCAGGGGAACACCGGGGAGCTGTTTTTT CASRPQGNTGELFF
TRBJ2-5 few - TRBV5-1 TGCGCCAGCAGCCCGCGACTCGCGGGGATAGAGACCCAGTACTTC CASSPRLAGIETQYF
TRBJ2-3 - TRBD2 TRBV28 TGTGCCAGCATCCACGGGGGGGCCTCAGATACGCAGTATTTT CASIHGGASDTQYF
TRBJ1-1 - - TRBV19 TGTGCCAGTAGGCAGGGATTCATGAACACTGAAGCTTTCTTT CASRQGFMNTEAFF
TRBJ2-2 - TRBD1 TRBV10-3 TGTGCCATCGGTGGGACAGGGCTGTCCGGGGAGCTGTTTTTT CAIGGTGLSGELFF
TRBJ2-1 few - TRBV5-1 TGCGCCAGCAGCTTCCACATTGACTCCTACAATGAGCAGTTCTTC CASSFHIDSYNEQFF
TRBJ1-1 - - TRBV5-4 TGTGCCAGCAGCTTGGGTTGGCGGGAAGAAGCTTTCTTT CASSLGWREEAFF
TRBJ1-2 - TRBD1 TRBV4-2 TGTGCCAGCAGCCAAGCCCTGACAGGGAACTATGGCTACACCTTC CASSQALTGNYGYTF
TRBJ2-7 - TRBD1 TRBV5-6 TGTGCCAGCAGATCACCCTCCAGGACAGGGGTCTACGAGCAGTACTTC CASRSPSRTGVYEQYF
TRBJ2-7 - TRBD1 TRBV27 TGTGCCAGCGGAAGGACAGGGGGAGGCGAGCAGTACTTC CASGRTGGGEQYF
TRBJ1-2 - - TRBV7-9 TGTGCCAGCAGCTTAGAGGGAGCCTACACCTTC CASSLEGAYTF
TRBJ2-1 few TRBD2 TRBV7-6 TGTGCCAGCAGGTTGACTAGCGGGGGGGCCAATGAGCAGTTCTTC CASRLTSGGANEQFF